These 7 T cell receptor beta chains originate from one sample sequenced in a study of T cells after yellow fever vaccination. One entry per CDR3 protein, called by TCRdb with MiXCR from the 5' RACE reads. The sample includes more than 65,000 distinct CDR3 sequences, approximately 5.9% of them seen just once. This sample comprised CD4+ T cells sorted from PBMCs, obtained around 15 days after the first yellow fever vaccination. These receptors were taken from a man in his late teens or twenties who received the YFV17D yellow fever vaccine.

In its sample, this clonotype was seen many times. The chain combines TRBV25-1 with TRBJ1-3; no firm D call. The CDR3 is made up of 13 amino acids. Germline CDR1 and CDR2: MGHDK and SYGVNS. The ends were cut back, 5 bases at V and 0 bases at J, with 5 bases in the middle. The CDR3 DNA sequence: TGTGCCAGCAGTTTAAGCTCTGGAAACACCATATATTTT. Amino acid sequence: CASSLSSGNTIYF.

This clonotype was counted many times. V gene TRBV10-3 combines with J gene TRBJ2-1, with 10 bases matching TRBD2. This CDR3 spans 16 amino acids. Trimming cost V 3 bases and J 4 bases; bases outside gene matches: 6. The V gene's germline CDR1 is ENHRY and CDR2 SYGVKD. DNA of the CDR3: TGTGCCATCAGTGAAAGGAGCGGGGGGGGGTACAATGAGCAGTTCTTC. Translated, it gives CAISERSGGGYNEQFF.

This clonotype was counted ten times or more. The chain is built from TRBV10-2 and TRBJ2-2; TRBD2 matches 12 bases. The V gene's germline CDR1 is WSHSY and CDR2 SAAADI. The CDR3 is 17 residues long. After removal of 6 bases from V and 5 bases from J, the junction contained 10 bases not matched to a gene. This CDR3 reads CASRLAGGPGKTGELFF. In DNA form, the CDR3 reads TGCGCCAGCAGACTAGCGGGGGGTCCGGGGAAAACCGGGGAGCTGTTTTTT.

This clonotype was counted many times. The rearrangement links TRBV7-2 to TRBJ1-6, with D unresolved. V lost 1 base, J lost 7 bases, and 5 bases lay in between. The CDR3 totals 13 residues. The V gene's germline CDR1 is SGHTA and CDR2 FQGNSA. The CDR3 loop reads CASSLGRNSPLHF. The CDR3 DNA reads TGTGCCAGCAGCTTAGGACGGAATTCACCCCTCCACTTT.

Ten or more counts support this clonotype. The chain links TRBV12-3 or TRBV12-4 to TRBJ1-5; D not certain. V was shortened by 4 bases and J by 2 bases, with 12 bases between the two germline ends. The CDR3 totals 15 residues. The CDR3 bases are TGTGCCAGCAGTTCCGGAAGCGTAGGCAATCAGCCCCAGCATTTT. Translation gives CASSSGSVGNQPQHF.

This clonotype appeared many times. J is TRBJ2-2 and V is TRBV29-1, with D tentatively TRBD1 (6 bases). The CDR3 is made up of 14 amino acids. Trimming removed 4 bases at V and 1 base at J, with 10 bases between. From germline, CDR1 is SQVTM and CDR2 ANQGSEA. The CDR3 is CSVGGRLNTGELFF. DNA for the CDR3: TGCAGCGTTGGGGGGCGATTGAACACCGGGGAGCTGTTTTTT.

This clonotype was seen ten or more times. The chain joins TRBV3-1 to TRBJ2-5, with D possibly being TRBD2 (5 bases). Germline V gives CDR1 LGHDT, CDR2 YNNKEL (reference sequence). The germline V and J ends were trimmed by 3 bases and 1 base, with 9 bases remaining between them. This CDR3 comprises 14 residues. The CDR3 is CASSQRVAQETQYF. The CDR3 DNA sequence: TGTGCCAGCAGCCAGAGGGTGGCCCAAGAGACCCAGTACTTC.